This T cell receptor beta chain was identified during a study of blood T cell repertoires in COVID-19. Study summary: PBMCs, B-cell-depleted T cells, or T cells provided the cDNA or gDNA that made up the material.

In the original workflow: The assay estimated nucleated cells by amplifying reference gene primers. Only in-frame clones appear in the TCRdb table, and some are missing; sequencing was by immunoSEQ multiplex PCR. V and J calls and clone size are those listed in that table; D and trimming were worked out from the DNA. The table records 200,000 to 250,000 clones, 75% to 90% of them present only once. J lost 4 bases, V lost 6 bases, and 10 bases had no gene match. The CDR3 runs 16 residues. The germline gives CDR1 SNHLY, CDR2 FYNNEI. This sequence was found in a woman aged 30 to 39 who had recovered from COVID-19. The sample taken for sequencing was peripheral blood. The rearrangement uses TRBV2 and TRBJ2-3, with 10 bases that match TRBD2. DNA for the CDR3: TGTGCCAGCAGAGCGGGGGGGCCGGTCCGGGCAGATACGCAGTATTTT. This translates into CASRAGGPVRADTQYF.